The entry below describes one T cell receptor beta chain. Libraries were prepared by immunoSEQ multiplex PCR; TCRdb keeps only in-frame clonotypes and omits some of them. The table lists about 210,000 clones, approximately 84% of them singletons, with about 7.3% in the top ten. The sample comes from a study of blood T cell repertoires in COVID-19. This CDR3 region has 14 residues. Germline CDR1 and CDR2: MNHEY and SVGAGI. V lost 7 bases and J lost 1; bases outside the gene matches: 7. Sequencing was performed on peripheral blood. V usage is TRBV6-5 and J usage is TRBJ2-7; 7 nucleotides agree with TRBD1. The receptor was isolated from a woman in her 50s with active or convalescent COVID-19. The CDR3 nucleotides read TGTGCCAGCATCCTGGACAGGCGGTCCTACGAGCAGTACTTC. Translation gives CASILDRRSYEQYF.